A single sample is the source of the 14 T cell receptor beta chains below, sequenced in a study of CD8+ T cells in alopecia areata. Extracted RNA was reverse transcribed into cDNA, the sequencing template. Sequencing used immunoSEQ multiplex PCR; TCRdb keeps in-frame clones, though not all of them. The sample records under 350,000 clones, roughly 60% being singletons. This sample's treatment: oral pan-JAK inhibitor, 5-10 mg twice daily. Sample: CD4+ T cells sorted from blood, taken at week 24, from a patient treated with tofacitinib. These receptors all come from a human donor with alopecia areata.

The rearrangement links TRBV30 to TRBJ2-7; TRBD1 matches at 8 bases. Per the germline V gene, CDR1 is GTSNPN and CDR2 is SVGIG (reference sequence). The CDR3 runs to 15 residues. With 2 bases clipped from V and 3 bases from J, the junction kept 9 bases outside the gene matches. The CDR3 loop reads CAWSTTNRGVYEQYF. The CDR3 coding sequence is TGTGCCTGGAGTACGACGAACAGGGGGGTCTACGAGCAGTACTTC.

The chain is built from TRBV30 and TRBJ1-1; unclear D gene. The CDR3 has 15 residues. CDR1 and CDR2 from the germline V gene are GTSNPN and SVGIG (reference sequence). V lost 2 bases and J lost 3, with 16 bases in between. The DNA for the CDR3 is TGTGCCTGGAGTATCTTCCCGAACCGGGACACTGAAGCTTTCTTT. Its translation: CAWSIFPNRDTEAFF.

The rearrangement joins TRBV30 to TRBJ2-7; 9 bases are shared with TRBD1. Germline CDR1 GTSNPN, CDR2 SVGIG (reference sequence). Trimming took 5 bases from V and 4 from J; bases not matched to a gene: 3. The CDR3 is made up of 12 amino acids. Here the CDR3 reads CAWGTGRYEQYF. CDR3 nucleotide sequence: TGTGCCTGGGGGACAGGGAGATACGAGCAGTACTTC.

This clone was seen a single time. The rearrangement uses TRBV18 and TRBJ2-3; D ambiguous. V shed 6 bases and J shed 2 bases, with 9 bases lying between them. Per germline, CDR1 KGHSH and CDR2 LQKENI. The CDR3 spans 13 residues. The CDR3 bases are TGTGCCAGCTCCCTCGAAGCCACAGATACGCAGTATTTT. It codes for CASSLEATDTQYF.

The chain uses TRBV30 and TRBJ1-6; 7 bases match TRBD1. Germline assignment: CDR1 GTSNPN and CDR2 SVGIG (reference sequence). The CDR3 spans 11 residues. Trimming cost V 3 bases and J 18 bases; bases outside gene matches: 8. CDR3 in amino acids: CAWSLDRAPHF. The CDR3 nucleotides are TGTGCCTGGAGCCTAGACAGGGCGCCCCACTTT.

Notes on this clone: This sample includes further DNA sequences coding for the same CDR3. The genes are TRBV6-5 and TRBJ1-2; no reliable D call. CDR3 length: 11 residues. Trimming stripped 3 bases from V and 7 bases from J, with 6 bases between. The germline V gene encodes CDR1 MNHEY and CDR2 SVGAGI. Written as DNA, the CDR3 is TGTGCCAGCAGTTATGCGGGTGGCTACACCTTC. Protein sequence: CASSYAGGYTF.

The table lists this clone with a few counts. The V gene is TRBV5-6, the J gene TRBJ1-6; D is ambiguous. V was shortened by 7 bases and J by 9 bases, with 11 bases between the two germline ends. The CDR3 length is 12 residues. The V gene's germline CDR1 is SGHDT and CDR2 YYEEEE. The CDR3 spells CASSWASSPLHF. Here the CDR3 DNA reads TGTGCCAGCTCATGGGCGAGTTCACCCCTCCACTTT.

Note on this clone: The sample has other DNA sequences that encode this CDR3 too. The chain's CDR3 is CSASGLGETQYF. CDR3 coding DNA: TGCAGCGCTTCGGGTCTAGGGGAGACCCAGTACTTC. V gene TRBV29-1 combines with J gene TRBJ2-5; no clear D gene. The CDR3 length is 12 residues. Germline V gene data show CDR1 as SQVTM and CDR2 as ANQGSEA. With 7 bases removed from V and 5 bases from J, the gap between germline ends came to 14 bases.

The CDR3, as DNA: TGTGCCAGCAGCTTGAACTATGGCTACACCTTC. Translation gives CASSLNYGYTF. The chain recombines TRBV7-9 with TRBJ1-2; D not resolved. V was trimmed by 3 bases and J by 2 bases, leaving 1 base between them. This CDR3 is 11 amino acids long. CDR1 and CDR2 (germline): SEHNR, FQNEAQ (reference sequence).

This clone was seen a few times. This chain uses TRBV29-1 with TRBJ2-6; D is unresolved. V was trimmed by 5 bases and J by 3 bases, leaving 2 bases between them. The CDR3 spans 11 residues. Germline V lookup: CDR1 SQVTM, CDR2 ANQGSEA. The CDR3 here is CSVLGANVLTF. The CDR3 nucleotides read TGCAGCGTTCTTGGGGCCAACGTCCTGACTTTC.

The chain links TRBV4-3 to TRBJ1-4, with D uncertain. Germline CDR1 and CDR2: LGHNA and YSLEER. Trimming stripped 3 bases from V and 5 bases from J, with 4 bases between. This CDR3 region has 12 residues. CDR3 nucleotides: TGCGCCAGCAGCCACGCCAATGAAAAACTGTTTTTT. This encodes CASSHANEKLFF.

This clone has just a few counts. The chain carries TRBV5-1 and TRBJ2-3; D gene ambiguous. The CDR3 length is 15 residues. The germline CDR1 and CDR2 sequences are SGHRS and YFSETQ. V shed 4 bases and J shed 3 bases, with 15 bases lying between them. CDR3 nucleotide sequence: TGCGCCAGCAGCGCCCGGGCGGCAGAAACAGATACGCAGTATTTT. As protein: CASSARAAETDTQYF.

This clone has a handful of counts. The chain combines TRBV29-1 with TRBJ1-1; maybe TRBD1 (5 bases). Per the germline V gene, CDR1 is SQVTM and CDR2 is ANQGSEA. V was pared by 8 bases and J by 1 base, with 11 bases between. The CDR3 is made up of 12 amino acids. The CDR3 nucleotides are TGCAGCACCGATGGGGGGAACACTGAAGCTTTCTTT. Translating gives CSTDGGNTEAFF.

This sequence joins TRBV30 and TRBJ1-6, with a weak D call TRBD1 (5 bases). V lost 0 bases and J 8 bases, leaving 11 bases between the germline ends. CDR1 and CDR2 (germline): GTSNPN, SVGIG (reference sequence). This CDR3 is 14 amino acids long. The CDR3 DNA reads as TGTGCCTGGAGTGTACGCGGCAGGGATTCACCCCTCCACTTT. Encoded protein: CAWSVRGRDSPLHF.